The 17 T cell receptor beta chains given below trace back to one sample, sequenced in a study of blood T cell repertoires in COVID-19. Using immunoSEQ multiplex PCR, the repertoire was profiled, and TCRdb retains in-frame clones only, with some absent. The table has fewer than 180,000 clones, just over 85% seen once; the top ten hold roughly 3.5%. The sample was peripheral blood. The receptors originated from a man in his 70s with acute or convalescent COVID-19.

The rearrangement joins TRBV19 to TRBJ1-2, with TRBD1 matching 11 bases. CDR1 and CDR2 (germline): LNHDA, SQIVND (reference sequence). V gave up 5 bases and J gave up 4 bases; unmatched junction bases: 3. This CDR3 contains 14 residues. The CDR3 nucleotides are TGTGCCAGTAGTCGGGACAGGGGGGGCTATGGCTACACCTTC. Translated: CASSRDRGGYGYTF.

CDR3 coding DNA: TGTGCCAGCAGTTTTGCTGGCCTTGGGAACACTGAAGCTTTCTTT. Its protein product is CASSFAGLGNTEAFF. The rearrangement uses TRBV28 and TRBJ1-1; no clear D gene. Germline-derived CDR1 and CDR2 are MDHEN and SYDVKM. CDR3 length equals 15 residues. Trimming took 3 bases from V and 1 from J, leaving 12 bases between them.

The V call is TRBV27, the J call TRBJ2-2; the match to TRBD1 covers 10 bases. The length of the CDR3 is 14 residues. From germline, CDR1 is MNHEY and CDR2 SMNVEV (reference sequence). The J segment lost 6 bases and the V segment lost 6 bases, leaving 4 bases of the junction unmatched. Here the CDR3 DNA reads TGTGCCAGCAGCTTCGGACAGGGGGCCGGGGAGCTGTTTTTT. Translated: CASSFGQGAGELFF.

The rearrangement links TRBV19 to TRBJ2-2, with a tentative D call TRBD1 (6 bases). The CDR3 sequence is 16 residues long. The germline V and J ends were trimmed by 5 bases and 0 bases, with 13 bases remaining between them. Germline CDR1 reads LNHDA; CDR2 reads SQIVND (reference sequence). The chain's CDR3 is CASSPRTVSNTGELFF. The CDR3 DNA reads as TGTGCCAGTAGTCCACGGACAGTTTCGAACACCGGGGAGCTGTTTTTT. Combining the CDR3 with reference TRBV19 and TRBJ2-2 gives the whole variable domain DGGITQSPKYLFRKEGQNVTLSCEQNLNHDAMYWYRQDPGQGLRLIYYSQIVNDFQKGDIAEGYSVSREKKESFPLTVTSAQKNPTAFYLCASSPRTVSNTGELFFGEGSRLTVL.

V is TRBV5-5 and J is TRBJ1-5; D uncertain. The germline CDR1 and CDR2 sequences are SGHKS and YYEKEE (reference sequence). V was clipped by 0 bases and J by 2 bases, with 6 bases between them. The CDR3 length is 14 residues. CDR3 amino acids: CASSLAGGNQPQHF. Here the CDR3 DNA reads TGTGCCAGCAGCTTGGCCGGGGGCAATCAGCCCCAGCATTTT.

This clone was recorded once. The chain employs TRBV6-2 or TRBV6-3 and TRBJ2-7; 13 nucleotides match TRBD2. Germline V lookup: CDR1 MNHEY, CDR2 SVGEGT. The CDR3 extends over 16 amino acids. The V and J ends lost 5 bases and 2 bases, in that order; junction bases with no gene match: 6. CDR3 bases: TGTGCCAGCAGTACTCGGGGACTAGCGGGAACCTACGAGCAGTACTTC. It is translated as CASSTRGLAGTYEQYF.

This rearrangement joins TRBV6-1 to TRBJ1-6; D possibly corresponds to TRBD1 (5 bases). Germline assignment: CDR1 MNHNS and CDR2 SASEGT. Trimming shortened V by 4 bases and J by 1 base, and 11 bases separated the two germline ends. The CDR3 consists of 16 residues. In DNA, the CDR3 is TGTGCCAGCAGTGCCATGGGGGGATCCTATAATTCACCCCTCCACTTT. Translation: CASSAMGGSYNSPLHF.

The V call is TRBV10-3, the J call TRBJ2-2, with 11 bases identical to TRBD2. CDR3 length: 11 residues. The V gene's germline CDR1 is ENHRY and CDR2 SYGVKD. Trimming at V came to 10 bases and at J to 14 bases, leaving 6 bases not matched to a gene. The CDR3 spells CAKTSGSKLFF. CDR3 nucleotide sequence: TGTGCCAAAACTAGCGGGAGTAAACTGTTTTTT.

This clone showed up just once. The CDR3 DNA sequence: TGTGCCAGCAGTACCAGGACAGGGGTGGACTATGGCTACACCTTC. Translating gives CASSTRTGVDYGYTF. J is TRBJ1-2 and V is TRBV25-1; TRBD1 matches 9 bases. CDR1 is MGHDK and CDR2 is SYGVNS in the germline V gene. Trimming at V came to 5 bases and at J to 3 bases, leaving 7 bases not matched to a gene. The length of the CDR3 is 15 residues.

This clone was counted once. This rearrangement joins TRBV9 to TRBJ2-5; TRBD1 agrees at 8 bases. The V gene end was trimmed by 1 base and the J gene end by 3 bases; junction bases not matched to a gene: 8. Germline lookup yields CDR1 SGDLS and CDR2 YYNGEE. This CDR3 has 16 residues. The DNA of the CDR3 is TGTGCCAGCAGCGTAAACCCGACAGGGGAGGAAGAGACCCAGTACTTC. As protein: CASSVNPTGEEETQYF.

The CDR3 is CASSQYTGAPYEQYF. The CDR3 DNA follows: TGTGCCAGCAGCCAATATACGGGAGCACCCTACGAGCAGTACTTC. The chain links TRBV3-1 (or the pseudogene TRBV3-2) to TRBJ2-7, with D possibly being TRBD2 (6 bases). The V gene lost 2 bases and the J gene lost 2 bases, with 13 bases spanning the gap. The V gene's germline CDR1 is LGHDT and CDR2 YNNKEL (reference sequence). There are 15 residues in the CDR3.

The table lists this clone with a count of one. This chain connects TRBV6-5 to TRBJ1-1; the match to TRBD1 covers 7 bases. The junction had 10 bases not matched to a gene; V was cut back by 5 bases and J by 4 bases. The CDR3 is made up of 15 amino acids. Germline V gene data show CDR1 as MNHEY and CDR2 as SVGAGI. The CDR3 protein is CASSPRSGGSTEAFF. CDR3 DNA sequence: TGTGCCAGCAGTCCTCGCTCAGGGGGAAGCACTGAAGCTTTCTTT.

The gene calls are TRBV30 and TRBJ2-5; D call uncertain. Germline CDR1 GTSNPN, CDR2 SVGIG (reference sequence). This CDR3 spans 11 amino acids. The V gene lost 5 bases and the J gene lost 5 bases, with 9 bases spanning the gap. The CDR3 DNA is TGTGCCTGGGGGATCGGGGAGACCCAGTACTTC. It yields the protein CAWGIGETQYF. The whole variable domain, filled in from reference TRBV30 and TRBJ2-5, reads SQTIHQWPATLVQPVGSPLSLECTVEGTSNPNLYWYRQAAGRGLQLLFYSVGIGQISSEVPQNLSASRPQDRQFILSSKKLLLSDSGFYLCAWGIGETQYFGPGTRLLVL.

In DNA form, the CDR3 reads TGTGCCTGGACCTCAGGGGGAGCTAACTATGGCTACACCTTC. Its protein is CAWTSGGANYGYTF. The V call is TRBV30, the J call TRBJ1-2; 7 bases are shared with TRBD1. V shed 4 bases, J shed 0 bases, and the junction held 5 bases outside the gene matches. The CDR3 totals 14 residues. The germline gives CDR1 GTSNPN, CDR2 SVGIG (reference sequence).

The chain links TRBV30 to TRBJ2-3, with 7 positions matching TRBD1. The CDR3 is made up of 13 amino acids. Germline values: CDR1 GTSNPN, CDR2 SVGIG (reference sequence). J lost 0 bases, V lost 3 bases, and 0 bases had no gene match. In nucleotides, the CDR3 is TGTGCCTGGAGACAGGGGAGCACAGATACGCAGTATTTT. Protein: CAWRQGSTDTQYF.

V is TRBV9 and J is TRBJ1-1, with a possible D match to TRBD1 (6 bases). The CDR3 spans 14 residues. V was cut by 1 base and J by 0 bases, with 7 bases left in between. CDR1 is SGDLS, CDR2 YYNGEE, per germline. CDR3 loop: CASSVTGLNTEAFF. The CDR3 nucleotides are TGTGCCAGCAGCGTAACAGGGTTGAACACTGAAGCTTTCTTT.

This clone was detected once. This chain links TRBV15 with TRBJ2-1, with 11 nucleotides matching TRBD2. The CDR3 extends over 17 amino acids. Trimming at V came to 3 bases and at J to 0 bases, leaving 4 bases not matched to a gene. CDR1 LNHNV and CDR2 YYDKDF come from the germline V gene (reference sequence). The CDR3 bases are TGTGCCACCAGCAGCCGGGGACTAGCGGTCTCCTACAATGAGCAGTTCTTC. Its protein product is CATSSRGLAVSYNEQFF.